Listed below are T cell receptor beta chains from one sample, sequenced in a study of blood T cell repertoires in COVID-19. Data came from immunoSEQ multiplex PCR; TCRdb stores just in-frame clones and leaves some out. This table holds about 490,000 clones, around 85% found once. Specimen: peripheral blood. The receptors derive from a human donor in a cohort sampled during active COVID-19. Each CDR3 is given with its conserved first and last residue. The D gene is left open where the match is weak. Some rows have no size entry. The others give once, few or many, or a class for an expanded clone.

v_call,d_call,clone_size,j_call,cdr3_nt,cdr3_aa
TRBV28,TRBD2,.,TRBJ2-2,TGTGCCACTTTGCTAGCGGGGCGCACCGGGGAGCTGTTTTTT,CATLLAGRTGELFF
TRBV7-9,.,.,TRBJ1-2,TGTGCCAGCAGCTTAGATGGACAGACTAACTATGGCTACACCTTC,CASSLDGQTNYGYTF
TRBV7-2,.,few,TRBJ1-5,TGTGCCAGCAGCTTTGGTCGTCTCGGGCAGCCCCAGCATTTT,CASSFGRLGQPQHF
TRBV4-1,TRBD2,.,TRBJ2-5,TGCGCCAGCAGCGGACTAGCGGTCCAAGAGACCCAGTACTTC,CASSGLAVQETQYF
TRBV27,.,.,TRBJ1-1,TGTGCCAGCAGTTTCGGGGGGTTCCGCACTGAAGCTTTCTTT,CASSFGGFRTEAFF
TRBV5-6,TRBD2,.,TRBJ2-7,TGTGCCAGCAGCTTTAGCGGGGTGATGTCCTACGAGCAGTACTTC,CASSFSGVMSYEQYF
TRBV27,.,.,TRBJ1-2,TGTGCCAGCAGTATTCAACCAGCTAACTATGGCTACACCTTC,CASSIQPANYGYTF
TRBV13,.,.,TRBJ1-1,TGTGCCAGCAGCGTATGGACAGTTCTGAACACTGAAGCTTTCTTT,CASSVWTVLNTEAFF
TRBV9,TRBD1,few,TRBJ1-2,TGTGCCAGCAGCTTCCGGGGACAGGGGGAAGGCTACACCTTC,CASSFRGQGEGYTF
TRBV9,.,.,TRBJ2-2,TGTGCCAGCAGCGTAGCCCCCCCTGAACGAGGCACCGGGGAGCTGTTTTTT,CASSVAPPERGTGELFF
TRBV3-1/TRBV3-2,.,.,TRBJ1-2,TGTGCCAGCAGCCAAGAAGTGAGGAACTATGGCTACACCTTC,CASSQEVRNYGYTF
TRBV19,.,.,TRBJ2-2,TGTGCCAGTAGCCGGGACACCACCGTGAACACCGGGGAGCTGTTTTTT,CASSRDTTVNTGELFF
TRBV12-3/TRBV12-4,.,once,TRBJ1-2,TGTGCCAGCAGTTACAGGGACTATGGCTACACCTTC,CASSYRDYGYTF
TRBV7-9,TRBD1,.,TRBJ2-6,TGTGCCAGCAGCTGGGACAGGAGCTCTGGGGCCAACGTCCTGACTTTC,CASSWDRSSGANVLTF
TRBV29-1,.,.,TRBJ1-2,TGCAGCGTCGACCTCGGAGAGGGTGGCTACACCTTC,CSVDLGEGGYTF
TRBV18,.,.,TRBJ1-2,TGTGCCAGCTCACCAACCGGGACTATAGGCGGCTACACCTTC,CASSPTGTIGGYTF
TRBV4-3,.,.,TRBJ1-5,TGCGCCAGCAGCCAAGACCCGGGTCAGCCCCAGCATTTT,CASSQDPGQPQHF
TRBV2,.,.,TRBJ2-7,TGTGCCAGCAGTCGACAGTACGAGCAGTACTTC,CASSRQYEQYF
TRBV15,.,.,TRBJ2-2,TGTGCCACCAGCAGAGAACTTGTCGCGAACACCGGGGAGCTGTTTTTT,CATSRELVANTGELFF
TRBV29-1,TRBD2,.,TRBJ2-1,TGCAGCGTTCATAGCGGGAGTATTGAGCAGTTCTTC,CSVHSGSIEQFF
TRBV27,TRBD1,.,TRBJ1-1,TGTGCCAGCAGTTTCCACCGGGACAGGGCCACTGAAGCTTTCTTT,CASSFHRDRATEAFF
TRBV29-1,.,.,TRBJ2-2,TGCAGCGTTGAAGTCCTGTTAAGCAGGGCTAACCCCGGGGAGCTGTTTTTT,CSVEVLLSRANPGELFF
TRBV2,TRBD1,once,TRBJ2-1,TGTGCCAGCAGTTTAGACAGGGGCCCCTACAATGAGCAGTTCTTC,CASSLDRGPYNEQFF
TRBV7-2,.,.,TRBJ1-2,TGTGCCAGCAGAGCTACAGGGATCAACTATGGCTACACCTTC,CASRATGINYGYTF
TRBV3-1/TRBV3-2,.,.,TRBJ2-3,TGTGCCAGCAGCCAAGACCTAACCACAGATACGCAGTATTTT,CASSQDLTTDTQYF
TRBV11-2,TRBD1,once,TRBJ2-3,TGTGCCAGCGGTGAGGACAGGGTGTTTGCAGATACGCAGTATTTT,CASGEDRVFADTQYF
TRBV19,TRBD2,.,TRBJ2-7,TGTGCCAGTAGTATGGATGGGCTAGCGGGAGGCTCTTACGAGCAGTACTTC,CASSMDGLAGGSYEQYF
TRBV27,TRBD2,.,TRBJ2-5,TGTGCCAGCAGCCCAAGGGGGCTAGCGGGACAAGAGACCCAGTACTTC,CASSPRGLAGQETQYF
TRBV5-1,TRBD2,.,TRBJ2-7,TGCGCCAGCAGCTTCGGGGCGGGGGATACCTACGAGCAGTACTTC,CASSFGAGDTYEQYF
TRBV11-3,.,.,TRBJ2-3,TGTGCCAGCAGCCTTCCCAGCACAGATACGCAGTATTTT,CASSLPSTDTQYF
TRBV2,.,.,TRBJ1-1,TGTGCCAGTCGGAACCAGGGAAACACTGAAGCTTTCTTT,CASRNQGNTEAFF